The 21 T cell receptor beta chains below come from one sample, sequenced in a study of blood T cell repertoires in COVID-19. The protocol was immunoSEQ multiplex PCR, while the TCRdb copy is restricted to in-frame clones and leaves out a portion. The sample consists of about 83,000 clones, around 87% of them appearing once. The specimen was peripheral blood. The source is a man at least 80 years old with active or convalescent COVID-19.

This clone was observed a single time. The chain has TRBV2 and TRBJ2-3; 9 bases are shared with TRBD2. This CDR3 has 16 amino acids. The trim removed 4 bases at V and 4 bases at J, leaving 9 bases unmatched. Germline loops: CDR1 SNHLY, CDR2 FYNNEI. CDR3 sequence: CASSGRTAGGSDTQYF. CDR3 nucleotide sequence: TGTGCCAGCAGTGGGAGAACTGCGGGAGGGTCAGATACGCAGTATTTT.

This chain joins TRBV29-1 and TRBJ2-3, with 7 bases aligning to TRBD2. In germline, CDR1 is SQVTM, CDR2 ANQGSEA. The CDR3 runs to 14 residues. Unmatched junction bases numbered 14, after V lost 8 bases and J lost 6 bases. This CDR3 reads CSTRGGRATDTQYF. As DNA, the CDR3 is TGCAGCACTAGAGGAGGGAGGGCCACTGATACGCAGTATTTT.

V and J are TRBV2 and TRBJ2-7; 8 bases match TRBD2. The J segment lost 0 bases and the V segment lost 6 bases, leaving 7 bases of the junction unmatched. The V gene's germline CDR1 is SNHLY and CDR2 FYNNEI. The CDR3 length is 15 residues. CDR3 coding DNA: TGTGCCAGCAGGGCGACTAGCGCCAGCTCCTACGAGCAGTACGTC. Amino acids: CASRATSASSYEQYV.

The chain joins TRBV18 to TRBJ2-2; 9 bases agree with TRBD2. Losses at the gene ends were 0 bases for V and 4 bases for J; bases not matched to a gene: 6. CDR1 and CDR2 (germline): KGHSH, LQKENI. The CDR3 has 17 amino acids. The CDR3, as DNA: TGTGCCAGCTCACCACCGTCGTTAGCGGGAGCCACCGGGGAGCTGTTTTTT. Translated: CASSPPSLAGATGELFF.

The chain carries TRBV4-1 and TRBJ1-1; D is unclear. Germline V lookup: CDR1 MGHRA, CDR2 YSYEKL. V gave up 7 bases and J gave up 0 bases, with 18 bases separating them. This CDR3 is built from 16 residues. CDR3 residues: CASNPKMVAVNTEAFF. DNA of the CDR3: TGCGCCAGCAACCCCAAGATGGTCGCAGTGAACACTGAAGCTTTCTTT.

This clone appeared once. V is TRBV27 and J is TRBJ1-5, with TRBD1 matching over 10 bases. Losses at the gene ends were 2 bases for V and 0 bases for J; bases not matched to a gene: 4. Germline CDR1 MNHEY, CDR2 SMNVEV (reference sequence). The CDR3 consists of 17 residues. The CDR3 reads CASSLGRDRGSNQPQHF. CDR3 in DNA: TGTGCCAGCAGTTTAGGTCGGGACAGGGGTAGCAATCAGCCCCAGCATTTT.

The chain links TRBV9 to TRBJ2-3, with a tentative D call TRBD2 (6 bases). V dropped 0 bases and J dropped 6 bases, with 20 bases sitting between them. This CDR3 is built from 17 residues. Germline CDR1 is SGDLS and CDR2 is YYNGEE. CDR3 DNA: TGTGCCAGCAGCGTAGGTTTTGCGGGGAACCGCATGGATACGCAGTATTTT. Translating gives CASSVGFAGNRMDTQYF.

V is TRBV5-1 and J is TRBJ1-2; D is uncertain. The CDR3 loop spans 15 amino acids. V shed 0 bases and J shed 3 bases, with 12 bases lying between them. Germline V gives CDR1 SGHRS, CDR2 YFSETQ. CDR3 residues: CASSLAPGPDYGYTF. In nucleotides, the CDR3 is TGCGCCAGCAGCTTGGCCCCGGGTCCGGACTATGGCTACACCTTC.

V is TRBV9 and J is TRBJ2-1, with 8 bases matching TRBD2. J lost 5 bases, V lost 3 bases, and 7 bases had no gene match. The germline V gene has CDR1 SGDLS and CDR2 YYNGEE. The CDR3 has 15 residues. The CDR3 here is CASSGVSGSDNEQFF. CDR3 nucleotides: TGTGCCAGCAGCGGAGTAAGCGGGAGTGACAATGAGCAGTTCTTC.

Concerning this clone: The sample has other DNA sequences that encode this CDR3 too. The chain employs TRBV10-3 and TRBJ1-6; possible D gene TRBD1, 5 bases. Deletions cut 2 bases from V and 10 bases from J, with 12 bases between. The CDR3 runs to 14 residues. From germline, CDR1 is ENHRY and CDR2 SYGVKD. The CDR3 nucleotides read TGTGCCATCAGTGAGCAGGGAGGCAACTCACCCCTCCACTTT. It specifies CAISEQGGNSPLHF.

The rearrangement uses TRBV5-1 and TRBJ2-3, with 7 bases identical to TRBD2. The germline V gene has CDR1 SGHRS and CDR2 YFSETQ. The CDR3 sequence is 16 residues long. V shed 4 bases and J 4 bases; nucleotides not matched to a gene: 12. CDR3 nucleotides: TGCGCCAGCAGCCTACAGCCAGCGGGGATTTCAGATACGCAGTATTTT. Translated: CASSLQPAGISDTQYF.

The chain's CDR3 is CASSPRDNTNTGELFF. For the CDR3, the DNA is TGCGCCAGCAGCCCCCGGGACAATACGAACACCGGGGAGCTGTTTTTT. V gene TRBV4-1 combines with J gene TRBJ2-2; possibly TRBD1 for D (6 bases). CDR3 size: 16 residues. Germline loops: CDR1 MGHRA, CDR2 YSYEKL. The V gene lost 4 bases and the J gene lost 0 bases, with 12 bases spanning the gap.

This chain links TRBV19 with TRBJ2-1; unclear D gene. V dropped 6 bases and J dropped 0 bases, with 12 bases sitting between them. This CDR3 has 15 amino acids. CDR1 and CDR2 (germline): LNHDA, SQIVND (reference sequence). CDR3 nucleotides: TGTGCCAGTAGCCCTGACAAGAGCTCCTACAATGAGCAGTTCTTC. This encodes CASSPDKSSYNEQFF.

This clone was seen only a few times. The V gene is TRBV6-6, the J gene TRBJ1-4; tentatively, D is TRBD1 (5 bases). Germline V gene data show CDR1 as MNHNY and CDR2 as SVGAGI (reference sequence). This CDR3 comprises 13 residues. V was shortened by 6 bases and J by 8 bases, with 13 bases between the two germline ends. The CDR3 bases are TGTGCCAGCAGCGACCGGGGGGGAGAAAAACTGTTTTTT. Amino acids: CASSDRGGEKLFF.

V gene TRBV11-3 combines with J gene TRBJ2-7; possible D gene TRBD1, 6 bases. V was trimmed by 3 bases and J by 0 bases, leaving 24 bases between them. The germline CDR1 and CDR2 sequences are SGHNT and YENEEA. The CDR3 length is 19 residues. The CDR3 sequence: CASSFTLLKGEPISYEQYV. CDR3 sequence (DNA): TGTGCCAGCAGCTTTACATTACTCAAGGGGGAACCGATCTCCTACGAGCAGTACGTC.

V gene TRBV5-1 combines with J gene TRBJ1-4, with no clear D. Looked up from germline, CDR1 is SGHRS and CDR2 is YFSETQ. V shed 4 bases and J shed 0 bases, with 13 bases lying between them. The CDR3 spans 16 residues. This CDR3 reads CASSVRRVATNEKLFF. CDR3 nucleotide sequence: TGCGCCAGCAGCGTACGGAGAGTTGCAACTAATGAAAAACTGTTTTTT.

V is TRBV7-9 and J is TRBJ1-3, with unresolved D. CDR1 SEHNR and CDR2 FQNEAQ come from the germline V gene (reference sequence). This CDR3 has 15 amino acids. The ends were cut back, 3 bases at V and 8 bases at J, with 17 bases in the middle. The CDR3 loop reads CASSLIPAERDTIYF. The DNA for the CDR3 is TGTGCCAGCAGCTTGATCCCCGCAGAGAGGGACACCATATATTTT.

The CDR3 sequence is CASSERAYGANVLTF. CDR3 nucleotide sequence: TGCGCCAGCAGTGAGCGCGCTTATGGGGCCAACGTCCTGACTTTC. V is TRBV10-2 and J is TRBJ2-6; D is uncertain. The CDR3 length is 15 residues. Germline lookup yields CDR1 WSHSY and CDR2 SAAADI. Trimming stripped 2 bases from V and 3 bases from J, with 8 bases between.

The V gene is TRBV12-5, the J gene TRBJ1-3; 9 positions agree with TRBD1. The J segment lost 2 bases and the V segment lost 8 bases, leaving 4 bases of the junction unmatched. Germline V gene sequence: CDR1 LGHNT, CDR2 FRNRAP. The CDR3 loop spans 14 amino acids. The CDR3 loop is CASRGQGAGNTIYF. Written as DNA, the CDR3 is TGTGCTAGTAGGGGACAGGGCGCTGGAAACACCATATATTTT.

The V call is TRBV19, the J call TRBJ2-1; 8 bases align to TRBD1. Per the germline V gene, CDR1 is LNHDA and CDR2 is SQIVND (reference sequence). The CDR3 has 15 residues. With V trimmed by 5 bases and J by 8 bases, 11 bases remained unmatched. CDR3 region: CASSGPRQGSDEQFF. DNA of the CDR3: TGTGCCAGTAGTGGGCCACGACAGGGGTCCGATGAGCAGTTCTTC.

This sequence joins TRBV23-1 and TRBJ1-6; D perhaps matches TRBD1 (5 bases). TRBV23-1 is an ORF for which the function is uncertain. Trimming took 4 bases from V and 9 from J, leaving 13 bases between them. This CDR3 comprises 14 residues. As DNA, the CDR3 is TGCGCCAGCAGTCGGCCAGGAGGGGCTTCACCCCTCCACTTT. Its translation is CASSRPGGASPLHF.